This T cell receptor beta chain was captured by sequencing in a study of graft-versus-host responses after intestinal transplantation. Study-level information: In this cohort, recipients had multivisceral, liver-intestinal, or isolated intestinal transplants. Every transplant recipient was induced with anti-thymocyte globulin, then maintained on tacrolimus and steroids for about 3 years.

General study results and limits: GvH clones were identified in recipient marrow, with some first appearing in ileum or blood.

The repertoire was sequenced with immunoSEQ multiplex PCR; TCRdb's copy has only in-frame clones and lacks some. The sample shows 95,000 to 150,000 clones, approximately 96% of them seen only once. Germline V gene data show CDR1 as SGHVS and CDR2 as FNYEAQ. Trimming stripped 5 bases from V and 0 bases from J, with 14 bases between. The CDR3 spans 15 residues. Comment on this clone: Antigen: not known.

The receptor was derived from a human donor who received an intestinal transplant. The chain recombines TRBV7-6 with TRBJ2-7; perhaps TRBD2 as D (6 bases). The input for sequencing was unstimulated CD8+ T cells sorted from spleen or lymph node cells, taken before intestinal transplant. Here the CDR3 reads CASSPSGTFSYEQYF. CDR3 in DNA: TGTGCCAGCAGCCCCTCCGGGACTTTCTCCTACGAGCAGTACTTC.